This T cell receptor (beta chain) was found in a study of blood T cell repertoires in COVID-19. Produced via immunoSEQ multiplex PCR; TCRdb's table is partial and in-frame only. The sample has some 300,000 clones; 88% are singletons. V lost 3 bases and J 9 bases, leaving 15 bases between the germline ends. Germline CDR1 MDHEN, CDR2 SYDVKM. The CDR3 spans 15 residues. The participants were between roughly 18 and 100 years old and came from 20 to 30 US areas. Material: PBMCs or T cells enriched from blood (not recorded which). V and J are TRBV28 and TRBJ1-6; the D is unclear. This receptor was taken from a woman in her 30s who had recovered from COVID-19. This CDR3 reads CASSLSSPFPSPLHF. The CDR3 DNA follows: TGTGCCAGCAGTTTGAGTTCTCCCTTTCCTTCACCCCTCCACTTT.